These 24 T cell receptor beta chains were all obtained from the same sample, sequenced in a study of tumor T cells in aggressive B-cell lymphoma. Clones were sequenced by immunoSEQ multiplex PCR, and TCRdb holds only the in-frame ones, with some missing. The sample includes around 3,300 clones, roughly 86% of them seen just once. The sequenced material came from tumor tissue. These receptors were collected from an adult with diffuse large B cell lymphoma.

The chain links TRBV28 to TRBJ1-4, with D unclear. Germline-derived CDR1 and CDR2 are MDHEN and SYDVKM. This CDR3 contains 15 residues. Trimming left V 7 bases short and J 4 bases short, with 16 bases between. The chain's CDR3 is CASTPAGGLNEKLFF. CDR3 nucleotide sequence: TGTGCCAGCACCCCGGCGGGAGGGCTTAATGAAAAACTGTTTTTT.

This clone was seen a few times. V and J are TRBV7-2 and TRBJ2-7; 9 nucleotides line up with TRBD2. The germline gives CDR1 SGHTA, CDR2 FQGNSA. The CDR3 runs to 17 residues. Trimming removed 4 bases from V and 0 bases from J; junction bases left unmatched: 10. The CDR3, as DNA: TGTGCCAGCAGCTCTTACCCTAGCGGGAAAAGCTCCTACGAGCAGTACTTC. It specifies CASSSYPSGKSSYEQYF.

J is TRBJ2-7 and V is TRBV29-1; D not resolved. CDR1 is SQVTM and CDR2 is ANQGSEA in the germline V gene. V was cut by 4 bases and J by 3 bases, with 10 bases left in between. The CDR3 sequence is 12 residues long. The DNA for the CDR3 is TGCAGCGTTGGCGGCAGTTTCTACGAGCAGTACTTC. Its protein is CSVGGSFYEQYF.

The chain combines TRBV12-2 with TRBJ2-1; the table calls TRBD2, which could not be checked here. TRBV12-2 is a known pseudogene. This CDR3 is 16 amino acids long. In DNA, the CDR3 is TGTGCAAGTCGCGCCCCGACTAGCGGGAGTCGCAATGAGCAGTTCTTC. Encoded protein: CASRAPTSGSRNEQFF.

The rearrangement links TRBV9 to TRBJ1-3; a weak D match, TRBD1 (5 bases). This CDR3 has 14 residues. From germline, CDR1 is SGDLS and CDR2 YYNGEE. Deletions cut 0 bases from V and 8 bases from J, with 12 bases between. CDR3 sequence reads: CASSVEGGGDTIYF. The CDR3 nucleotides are TGTGCCAGCAGCGTAGAAGGAGGAGGGGACACCATATATTTT.

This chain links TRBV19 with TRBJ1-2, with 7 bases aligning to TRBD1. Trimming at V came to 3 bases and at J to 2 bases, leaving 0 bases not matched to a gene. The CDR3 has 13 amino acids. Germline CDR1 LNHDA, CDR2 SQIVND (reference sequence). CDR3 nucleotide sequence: TGTGCCAGTAGTATGGGACAGAACTATGGCTACACCTTC. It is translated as CASSMGQNYGYTF.

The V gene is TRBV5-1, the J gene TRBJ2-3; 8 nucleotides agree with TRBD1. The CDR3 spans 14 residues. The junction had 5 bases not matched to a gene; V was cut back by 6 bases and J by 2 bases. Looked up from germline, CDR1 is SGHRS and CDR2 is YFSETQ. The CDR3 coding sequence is TGCGCCAGCAAGACAGGGGACGACACAGATACGCAGTATTTT. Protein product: CASKTGDDTDTQYF.

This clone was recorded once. DNA for the CDR3: TGTGCCAGTAGTACGGGACAGGCAAACGTCCTGACTTTC. Translated, it gives CASSTGQANVLTF. The rearrangement uses TRBV19 and TRBJ2-6, with 8 bases aligning to TRBD1. This CDR3 has 13 amino acids. V shed 4 bases and J 10 bases; nucleotides not matched to a gene: 3. The germline gives CDR1 LNHDA, CDR2 SQIVND (reference sequence).

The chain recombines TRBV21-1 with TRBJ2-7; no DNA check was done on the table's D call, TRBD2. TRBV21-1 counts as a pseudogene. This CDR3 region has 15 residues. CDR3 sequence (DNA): TGTGCCAGCAGCAAAGTAGCATCCGGCGGCTACGAGCAGTACTTC. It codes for CASSKVASGGYEQYF.

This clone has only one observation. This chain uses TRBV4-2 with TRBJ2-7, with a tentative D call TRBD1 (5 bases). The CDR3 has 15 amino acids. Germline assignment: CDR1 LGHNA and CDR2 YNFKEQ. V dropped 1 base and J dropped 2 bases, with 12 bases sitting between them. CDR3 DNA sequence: TGTGCCAGCAGCCAAGCTGCAGGGTCCGCCTACGAGCAGTACTTC. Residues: CASSQAAGSAYEQYF.

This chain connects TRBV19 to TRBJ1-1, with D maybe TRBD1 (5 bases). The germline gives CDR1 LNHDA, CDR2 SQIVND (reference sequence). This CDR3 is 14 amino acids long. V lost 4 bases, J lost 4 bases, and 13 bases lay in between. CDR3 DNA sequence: TGTGCCAGTAGTAAGGGGCTGCATGGCACTGAAGCTTTCTTT. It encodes CASSKGLHGTEAFF.

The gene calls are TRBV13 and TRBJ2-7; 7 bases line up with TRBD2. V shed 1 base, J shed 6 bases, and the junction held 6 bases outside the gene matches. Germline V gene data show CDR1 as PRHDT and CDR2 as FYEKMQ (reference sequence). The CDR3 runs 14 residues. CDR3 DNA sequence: TGTGCCAGCAGCTTAGTGGGAGGGACTCGCGAGCAGTACTTC. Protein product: CASSLVGGTREQYF.

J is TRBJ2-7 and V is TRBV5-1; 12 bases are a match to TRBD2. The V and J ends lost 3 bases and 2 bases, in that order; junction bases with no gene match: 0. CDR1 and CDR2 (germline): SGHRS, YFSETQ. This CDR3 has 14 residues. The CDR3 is CASSWTSGTYEQYF. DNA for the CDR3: TGCGCCAGCAGCTGGACTAGCGGGACCTACGAGCAGTACTTC.

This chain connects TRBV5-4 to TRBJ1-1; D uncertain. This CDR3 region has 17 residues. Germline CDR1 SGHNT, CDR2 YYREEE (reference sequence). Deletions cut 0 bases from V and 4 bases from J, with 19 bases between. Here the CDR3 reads CASSLATAGSGGTEAFF. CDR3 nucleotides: TGTGCCAGCAGCTTGGCCACGGCAGGATCGGGAGGCACTGAAGCTTTCTTT.

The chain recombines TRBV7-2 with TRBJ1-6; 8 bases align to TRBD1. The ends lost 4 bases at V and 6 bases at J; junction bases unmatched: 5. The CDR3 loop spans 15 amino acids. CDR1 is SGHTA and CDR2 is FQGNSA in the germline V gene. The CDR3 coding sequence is TGTGCCAGCAGCTCGGGACAGGCGGCTAATTCACCCCTCCACTTT. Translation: CASSSGQAANSPLHF.

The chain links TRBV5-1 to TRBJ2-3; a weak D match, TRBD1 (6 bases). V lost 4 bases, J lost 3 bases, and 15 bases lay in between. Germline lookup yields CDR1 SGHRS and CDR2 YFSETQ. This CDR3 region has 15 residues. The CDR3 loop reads CASSPAAGQTDTQYF. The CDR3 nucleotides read TGCGCCAGCAGCCCGGCGGCCGGACAGACAGATACGCAGTATTTT.

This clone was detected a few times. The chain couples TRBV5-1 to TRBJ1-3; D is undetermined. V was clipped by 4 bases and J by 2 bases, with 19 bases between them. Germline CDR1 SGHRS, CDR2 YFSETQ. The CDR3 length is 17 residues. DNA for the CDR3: TGCGCCAGCAGCCCCAGGTTTGGGAGGGATACTGGAAACACCATATATTTT. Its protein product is CASSPRFGRDTGNTIYF.

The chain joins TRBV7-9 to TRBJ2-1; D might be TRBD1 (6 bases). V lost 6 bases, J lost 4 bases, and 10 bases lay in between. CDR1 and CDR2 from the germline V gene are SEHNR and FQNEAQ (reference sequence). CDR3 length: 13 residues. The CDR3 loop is CASRADSYNEQFF. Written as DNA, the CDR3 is TGTGCCAGCAGAGCGGACAGTTACAATGAGCAGTTCTTC.

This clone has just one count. The CDR3: CASSLTREVSYEQYF. In DNA, the CDR3 is TGTGCCAGCAGCTTAACGCGGGAGGTATCCTACGAGCAGTACTTC. This chain connects TRBV7-2 to TRBJ2-7, with 8 bases lining up with TRBD2. Trimming cost V 2 bases and J 1 base; bases outside gene matches: 4. This CDR3 is built from 15 residues. Germline V gene lookup returns CDR1 SGHTA and CDR2 FQGNSA.

DNA for the CDR3: TGTGCCAGCAGCCCCGAAGCGTATCCCCATGAGCAGTTCTTC. Encoded protein: CASSPEAYPHEQFF. The chain is built from TRBV5-4 and TRBJ2-1; D gene uncertain. Germline CDR1 SGHNT, CDR2 YYREEE (reference sequence). V lost 4 bases to trimming and J lost 8 bases, with 16 bases between them. This CDR3 is built from 14 residues. Combining the CDR3 with reference TRBV5-4 and TRBJ2-1 gives the whole variable domain ETGVTQSPTHLIKTRGQQVTLRCSSQSGHNTVSWYQQALGQGPQFIFQYYREEENGRGNFPPRFSGLQFPNYSSELNVNALELDDSALYLCASSPEAYPHEQFFGPGTRLTVL.

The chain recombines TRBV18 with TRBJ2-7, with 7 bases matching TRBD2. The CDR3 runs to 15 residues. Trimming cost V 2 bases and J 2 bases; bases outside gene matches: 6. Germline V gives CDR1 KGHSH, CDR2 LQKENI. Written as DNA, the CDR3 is TGTGCCAGCTCACCAGAAACTAGCGCAGCCTACGAGCAGTACTTC. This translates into CASSPETSAAYEQYF.

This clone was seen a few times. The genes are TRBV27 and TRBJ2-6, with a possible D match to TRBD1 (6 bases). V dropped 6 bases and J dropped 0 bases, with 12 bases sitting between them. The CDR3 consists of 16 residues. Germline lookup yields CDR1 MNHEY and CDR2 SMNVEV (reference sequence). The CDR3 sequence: CASRPGHSSGANVLTF. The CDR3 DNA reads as TGTGCCAGCAGGCCGGGACACAGCTCTGGGGCCAACGTCCTGACTTTC.

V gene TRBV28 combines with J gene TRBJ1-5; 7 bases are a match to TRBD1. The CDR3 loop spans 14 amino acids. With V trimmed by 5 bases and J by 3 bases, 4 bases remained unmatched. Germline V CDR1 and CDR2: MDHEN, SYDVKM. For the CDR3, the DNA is TGTGCCAGCAGTGCACAGGGGCTCAATCAGCCCCAGCATTTT. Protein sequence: CASSAQGLNQPQHF.

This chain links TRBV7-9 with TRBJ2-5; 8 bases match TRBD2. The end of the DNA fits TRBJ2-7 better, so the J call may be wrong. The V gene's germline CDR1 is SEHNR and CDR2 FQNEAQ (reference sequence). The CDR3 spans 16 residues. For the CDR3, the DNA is TGTGCCAGCAGCCGTCGGGGTGCGGGGGGCAGGGACGAGCAGTACTTC. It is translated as CASSRRGAGGRDEQYF.